This T cell receptor beta chain was recovered during a study of glioma-infiltrating T cells. Study outcomes and limitations: Non-neoplastic patients had below-expected tissue-blood divergence, while all gliomas exceeded expectation.

A remark on this clonotype: Its matching antigen is unknown. A much larger clone lies one base from this, so it may be a read error.

The iRepertoire nested amplicon-rescue multiplex PCR amplified TCR alpha and beta CDR3s from RNA. TCRdb reprocessed the multiplex PCR reads via MiXCR and lists one record per CDR3 protein. The sample contains 150,000 or so distinct CDR3 sequences, approximately 39% of which appear only once. The length of the CDR3 is 14 residues. From germline, CDR1 is DFQATT and CDR2 SNEGSKA (reference sequence). This chain uses TRBV20-1 with TRBJ2-1; 7 bases are a match to TRBD1. The sample consisted of glioma tissue, nonneoplastic brain tissue, or PBMCs (not recorded which). This receptor was obtained from a human donor with low-grade glioma or glioblastoma, undergoing nonglioma brain surgery, or in good health (not recorded which). This CDR3 reads CSASRGHSYNEKFF. The CDR3 DNA follows: TGCAGTGCTAGTAGGGGGCACTCCTACAATGAGAAGTTCTTC.